Each of the 20 T cell receptor beta chains below was sequenced from the same sample in a study of Ad26.COV2.S vaccination and SARS-CoV-2 variants. The sample's treatment: approximately 18 received Ad26.COV2.S at low or high dose, single or two shots; 5 received placebo; per-sample allocation not given. Sampling occurred on day 63 after the first vaccine or placebo injection. Only in-frame clones appear in the TCRdb table, and some are missing; sequencing was by immunoSEQ multiplex PCR. The repertoire includes about 220,000 clones, around 89% of them detected once, and about 10% sits in the top ten. The sequencing used peripheral blood, collected in a trial of Ad26.COV2.S vaccine versus placebo. Source of these receptors: a person aged 18-65 years who received the Ad26.COV2.S COVID-19 vaccine or a placebo.

The rearrangement joins TRBV30 to TRBJ2-2; TRBD2 agrees at 9 bases. V lost 3 bases and J lost 1; bases outside the gene matches: 0. The germline V gene encodes CDR1 GTSNPN and CDR2 SVGIG (reference sequence). The CDR3 has 14 residues. The CDR3: CAWRLAGNTGELFF. CDR3 coding DNA: TGTGCCTGGAGACTAGCGGGGAACACCGGGGAGCTGTTTTTT.

The rearrangement links TRBV24-1 to TRBJ2-5, with D perhaps TRBD1 (6 bases). The CDR3 extends over 14 amino acids. V was pared by 3 bases and J by 5 bases, with 12 bases between. CDR1 and CDR2 (germline): KGHDR, SFDVKD. The CDR3 DNA sequence: TGTGCCACCAGTGATCTGGGGGCCTGGGAGACCCAGTACTTC. This sequence encodes CATSDLGAWETQYF.

The V call is TRBV28, the J call TRBJ2-2; D call uncertain. Per the germline V gene, CDR1 is MDHEN and CDR2 is SYDVKM. With 7 bases removed from V and 6 bases from J, the gap between germline ends came to 9 bases. This CDR3 is built from 12 residues. CDR3 coding DNA: TGTGCCAGCAATACAAGGGCCGGGGAGCTGTTTTTT. Its protein product is CASNTRAGELFF.

The CDR3 loop is CASSGRDRIYEQYF. The CDR3 DNA follows: TGTGCCAGCAGCGGGAGGGACAGGATCTACGAGCAGTACTTC. The chain recombines TRBV9 with TRBJ2-7; the match to TRBD1 covers 8 bases. J gave up 3 bases and V 3 bases, and 5 bases lay outside the gene matches. Germline loops: CDR1 SGDLS, CDR2 YYNGEE. The CDR3 is made up of 14 amino acids.

The CDR3 nucleotides are TGTGCCAGCTCACCACAACAGGGCCATGGCTACACCTTC. It codes for CASSPQQGHGYTF. The gene calls are TRBV18 and TRBJ1-2; D might be TRBD1 (6 bases). The CDR3 consists of 13 residues. CDR1 is KGHSH, CDR2 LQKENI, per germline. The V end lost 1 base, the J end lost 6 bases, and 9 bases lay between the germline ends.

The J gene is TRBJ2-1, the V gene TRBV12-3 or TRBV12-4; D remains unclear. With 6 bases removed from V and 8 bases from J, the gap between germline ends came to 11 bases. The CDR3 consists of 12 residues. The CDR3 DNA reads as TGTGCCAGCAGCCCGGACCTCCATGAGCAGTTCTTC. Translating gives CASSPDLHEQFF.

This chain joins TRBV18 and TRBJ1-6; 9 positions match TRBD1. Germline CDR1 is KGHSH and CDR2 is LQKENI. V lost 3 bases to trimming and J lost 6 bases; unmatched junction nucleotides: 6. The CDR3 consists of 16 residues. CDR3 sequence reads: CASSPARDRVNSPLHF. The DNA of the CDR3 is TGTGCCAGCTCACCTGCCCGGGACAGGGTTAATTCACCCCTCCACTTT.

The CDR3 spells CASSFPNRGYQPQHF. Written as DNA, the CDR3 is TGTGCCAGCAGTTTCCCCAACAGGGGTTATCAGCCCCAGCATTTT. The chain links TRBV28 to TRBJ1-5, with TRBD1 matching 7 bases. This CDR3 contains 15 residues. Germline-derived CDR1 and CDR2 are MDHEN and SYDVKM. After removal of 3 bases from V and 5 bases from J, the junction contained 7 bases not matched to a gene. Complete variable domain (other parts from reference TRBV28 and TRBJ1-5): DVKVTQSSRYLVKRTGEKVFLECVQDMDHENMFWYRQDPGLGLRLIYFSYDVKMKEKGDIPEGYSVSREKKERFSLILESASTNQTSMYLCASSFPNRGYQPQHFGDGTRLSIL.

This clone was recorded only once. The germline gene is not matched at one end of the junction; a read error may be the cause. This rearrangement joins TRBV7-7 to TRBJ1-5; D is undetermined. The V gene's germline CDR1 is SSHAT and CDR2 FNYEAQ (reference sequence). The CDR3 is made up of 13 amino acids. CDR3 protein: CASSSGRGQPQHF. CDR3 sequence (DNA): TGTGCTAGCAGCTCAGGTCGCGGTCAGCCCCAGCATTTT.

This sequence joins TRBV7-9 and TRBJ1-4; D ambiguous. CDR1 and CDR2 (germline): SEHNR, FQNEAQ (reference sequence). Trimming removed 5 bases at V and 6 bases at J, with 10 bases between. The CDR3 contains 13 residues. The CDR3 DNA reads TGTGCCAGCAGCCTTAGCGAATATGAAAAACTGTTTTTT. Its translation: CASSLSEYEKLFF.

This chain links TRBV4-3 with TRBJ2-7; 9 nucleotides align to TRBD1. The CDR3 has 15 residues. Trimming took 1 base from V and 7 from J; bases not matched to a gene: 8. CDR1 and CDR2 from the germline V gene are LGHNA and YSLEER. CDR3 region: CASSQVGQGLREQYF. CDR3 coding DNA: TGCGCCAGCAGCCAAGTCGGACAGGGGCTGAGGGAGCAGTACTTC.

This chain connects TRBV3-1 (or the pseudogene TRBV3-2) to TRBJ1-6; 10 bases fit TRBD1. In germline, CDR1 is LGHDT, CDR2 YNNKEL (reference sequence). The V and J ends lost 8 bases and 9 bases, in that order; junction bases with no gene match: 10. This CDR3 is built from 15 residues. In nucleotides, the CDR3 is TGTGCCAGCTCTCCATCGGGACAGGGGAGTTCACCCCTCCACTTT. Translated: CASSPSGQGSSPLHF.

This chain connects TRBV7-2 to TRBJ2-2, with 11 bases aligning to TRBD1. The CDR3 extends over 15 amino acids. V dropped 5 bases and J dropped 6; count of bases not matched to a gene: 5. Looked up from germline, CDR1 is SGHTA and CDR2 is FQGNSA. CDR3 loop: CASSPPGQGAGELFF. The CDR3, as DNA: TGTGCCAGCAGCCCGCCGGGACAGGGGGCCGGGGAGCTGTTTTTT.

The rearrangement links TRBV29-1 to TRBJ2-7, with a tentative D call TRBD1 (6 bases). Germline V gene lookup returns CDR1 SQVTM and CDR2 ANQGSEA. CDR3 length: 12 amino acids. V gave up 1 base and J gave up 6 bases, with 10 bases separating them. The CDR3 nucleotides are TGCAGCGTTGAAGCAGGGGCGGGCGAGCAGTACTTC. Amino acid sequence: CSVEAGAGEQYF.

The V call is TRBV29-1, the J call TRBJ2-3; D not certain. Trimming took off 7 bases at V and 0 bases at J, with 8 bases between the two ends. The CDR3 extends over 12 amino acids. Germline lookup yields CDR1 SQVTM and CDR2 ANQGSEA. The CDR3 loop reads CSGDSSTDTQYF. The CDR3 DNA sequence: TGCAGCGGAGATAGTAGCACAGATACGCAGTATTTT.

The chain is built from TRBV7-9 and TRBJ1-1, with 8 bases matching TRBD1. The CDR3 extends over 14 amino acids. The germline V gene has CDR1 SEHNR and CDR2 FQNEAQ (reference sequence). Trimming took 6 bases from V and 0 from J; bases not matched to a gene: 3. This CDR3 is CASRHRGMNTEAFF. Here the CDR3 DNA reads TGTGCCAGCAGGCACAGGGGGATGAACACTGAAGCTTTCTTT.

The chain combines TRBV20-1 with TRBJ2-7; the D is unclear. The V end was cut by 3 bases, the J end by 1 base, with 4 bases between. Germline V lookup: CDR1 DFQATT, CDR2 SNEGSKA (reference sequence). The CDR3 length is 11 residues. The CDR3 loop reads CSASPSYEQYF. For the CDR3, the DNA is TGCAGTGCTAGTCCATCCTACGAGCAGTACTTC.

This CDR3 reads CASSWTSGETQYF. The CDR3, as DNA: TGTGCCAGCAGCTGGACTAGCGGGGAGACCCAGTACTTC. The chain links TRBV11-3 to TRBJ2-5; the match to TRBD2 covers 11 bases. Per the germline V gene, CDR1 is SGHNT and CDR2 is YENEEA. The CDR3 is 13 amino acids. V dropped 4 bases and J dropped 5; count of bases not matched to a gene: 0.

The chain couples TRBV10-3 to TRBJ1-1; D remains unclear. V was clipped by 4 bases and J by 5 bases, with 11 bases between them. Looked up from germline, CDR1 is ENHRY and CDR2 is SYGVKD. This CDR3 spans 13 amino acids. The CDR3 reads CAISGVLGTEAFF. CDR3 DNA sequence: TGTGCCATCAGTGGGGTCTTAGGGACTGAAGCTTTCTTT.

CDR3 loop: CSVGREGRYTEAFF. The CDR3 region has the DNA TGCAGCGTTGGAAGAGAGGGGAGGTACACTGAAGCTTTCTTT. The rearrangement uses TRBV29-1 and TRBJ1-1; a possible D gene is TRBD1 (5 bases). Trimming left V 4 bases short and J 3 bases short, with 15 bases between. Germline V gene lookup returns CDR1 SQVTM and CDR2 ANQGSEA. The CDR3 sequence is 14 residues long.